The 7 T cell receptor beta chains in this list originate from one sample, sequenced in a study of blood T cell repertoires in COVID-19. TCRdb's table, derived via immunoSEQ multiplex PCR, lists solely in-frame clones and lacks some. This sample has a few hundred thousand clones, with 75% to 90% found just once. Sequencing input: PBMCs or T cells enriched from blood (not recorded which). The receptors were sampled from a woman aged 55-70 years who had recovered from COVID-19.

The rearrangement joins TRBV19 to TRBJ2-2, with D possibly being TRBD1 (6 bases). Trimming shortened V by 3 bases and J by 2 bases, and 16 bases separated the two germline ends. Germline V gene sequence: CDR1 LNHDA, CDR2 SQIVND (reference sequence). The CDR3 length is 17 residues. CDR3 amino acids: CASSINLGHPNTGELFF. DNA for the CDR3: TGTGCCAGTAGTATCAATTTGGGACACCCAAACACCGGGGAGCTGTTTTTT.

This chain connects TRBV19 to TRBJ1-2; weak D call: TRBD1 (6 bases). CDR3 length: 14 amino acids. CDR1 is LNHDA, CDR2 SQIVND, per germline (reference sequence). The V and J ends lost 3 bases and 4 bases respectively, with 12 bases between them. The CDR3 DNA is TGTGCCAGTAGTATTCAGGACAGAATCTATGGCTACACCTTC. This gives the protein CASSIQDRIYGYTF.

The chain couples TRBV5-1 to TRBJ2-2; possibly TRBD2 for D (6 bases). The germline CDR1 and CDR2 sequences are SGHRS and YFSETQ. The CDR3 runs 15 residues. The ends were cut back, 4 bases at V and 3 bases at J, with 13 bases in the middle. In nucleotides, the CDR3 is TGCGCCAGCAGCCCGGAGGGACGGCACACCGGGGAGCTGTTTTTT. Protein: CASSPEGRHTGELFF.

The chain combines TRBV19 with TRBJ1-2; TRBD1 aligns across 11 bases. V shed 6 bases, J shed 4 bases, and the junction held 4 bases outside the gene matches. The CDR3 contains 14 residues. CDR1 is LNHDA and CDR2 is SQIVND in the germline V gene (reference sequence). The DNA of the CDR3 is TGTGCCAGTAGGGGACAGGGGGTATTCTATGGCTACACCTTC. Its translation is CASRGQGVFYGYTF.

The chain combines TRBV6-1 with TRBJ1-1; tentative D call: TRBD1 (5 bases). The CDR3 is 17 amino acids. The germline V gene has CDR1 MNHNS and CDR2 SASEGT. V was shortened by 4 bases and J by 1 base, with 19 bases between the two germline ends. CDR3 sequence reads: CASSVPPWQGGNTEAFF. CDR3 nucleotide sequence: TGTGCCAGCAGTGTTCCTCCATGGCAGGGTGGGAACACTGAAGCTTTCTTT.

The V gene is TRBV13, the J gene TRBJ1-5; tentatively, D is TRBD1 (5 bases). V shed 6 bases and J shed 7 bases, with 13 bases lying between them. Per the germline V gene, CDR1 is PRHDT and CDR2 is FYEKMQ (reference sequence). The length of the CDR3 is 13 residues. CDR3 in amino acids: CASSPAGGQPQHF. Here the CDR3 DNA reads TGTGCCAGCAGTCCGGCCGGGGGACAGCCCCAGCATTTT.

The chain uses TRBV3-1 (or the pseudogene TRBV3-2) and TRBJ1-2, with TRBD1 matching 8 bases. Trimming at V came to 1 base and at J to 7 bases, leaving 5 bases not matched to a gene. The CDR3 is 14 amino acids. Germline V CDR1 and CDR2: LGHDT, YNNKEL (reference sequence). The CDR3 DNA reads TGTGCCAGCAGCCAAGCGGACAGGGAGGGTGGCTACACCTTC. It is translated as CASSQADREGGYTF.